This TCR beta chain was captured in a study of cytomegalovirus exposure and HLA in healthy donors. With 60 Vbeta and 13 Jbeta primers, the PCR was carried out. This table comes from immunoSEQ multiplex PCR, and its TCRdb copy is limited to in-frame clones, with some not included. Of some 150,000 clones in the sample, 80% were seen once. Looked up from germline, CDR1 is SGHRS and CDR2 is YFSETQ. The CDR3 is made up of 15 amino acids. Unmatched junction bases numbered 5, after V lost 5 bases and J lost 4 bases. Study results and limitations: Analyses of presence and absence presupposed an approximately uniform sequencing depth across donors. Later, an analysis showed that TCR beta chains associated with HLA were more clonally expanded than others that were equally common. Later on, a genetic analysis was performed. It linked a missense variant in DCLRE1C with V- and J-gene trimming of TCR beta. The productive fraction for most TCR beta V segments was about 87% or about 30% in an earlier analysis.

As regards this clone: The antigen is unknown.

The chain employs TRBV5-1 and TRBJ2-2; 10 positions agree with TRBD2. Material: PBMCs. This receptor was obtained from a woman between 35 and 50 years old in good health and CMV-seropositive. The CDR3 sequence: CASSPLAGTTGELFF. For the CDR3, the DNA is TGCGCCAGCAGTCCACTAGCGGGGACCACCGGGGAGCTGTTTTTT. The whole variable domain, remainder taken from reference TRBV5-1 and TRBJ2-2, is KAGVTQTPRYLIKTRGQQVTLSCSPISGHRSVSWYQQTPGQGLQFLFEYFSETQRNKGNFPGRFSGRQFSNSRSEMNVSTLELGDSALYLCASSPLAGTTGELFFGEGSRLTVL.